Shown below are 6 T cell receptor beta chains from a single sample sequenced in a study of metastatic and nonmetastatic thyroid tumors. Thyroid surgery had not been preceded by any treatment in any patient. MiXCR was used by TCRdb to re-call the PCR reads. The table lists tens of thousands of clones, around 20% of them singletons. Material: blood. These receptors were collected from a female donor with papillary thyroid cancer or a benign thyroid nodule (not recorded which). Some clones in this sample may be carry-over from other donors' samples.

This chain joins TRBV9 and TRBJ2-7; D is unresolved. Trimming shortened V by 3 bases and J by 1 base, and 8 bases separated the two germline ends. Germline CDR1 SGDLS, CDR2 YYNGEE. CDR3 size: 13 residues. The CDR3, as DNA: TGTGCCAGCAGCGCCGATACTTCCTACGAGCAGTACTTC. This gives the protein CASSADTSYEQYF.

The chain has TRBV6-1 and TRBJ1-3; D call uncertain. Germline CDR1 MNHNS, CDR2 SASEGT. This CDR3 comprises 13 residues. Trimming stripped 5 bases from V and 4 bases from J, with 9 bases between. The CDR3 loop reads CASSLRGGNTIYF. In DNA, the CDR3 is TGTGCCAGCAGTCTTCGAGGGGGAAACACCATATATTTT.

This clone was seen ten or more times. The chain has TRBV9 and TRBJ2-7; D unresolved. Looked up from germline, CDR1 is SGDLS and CDR2 is YYNGEE. The CDR3 covers 14 residues. V was shortened by 0 bases and J by 6 bases, with 13 bases between the two germline ends. The CDR3 DNA reads TGTGCCAGCAGCGTAGACTCTCTAGGGCTCGAGCAGTACTTC. Translated: CASSVDSLGLEQYF.

The chain recombines TRBV5-1 with TRBJ2-1, with D uncertain. The CDR3 is 13 amino acids. Germline CDR1 and CDR2: SGHRS and YFSETQ. V was trimmed by 4 bases and J by 5 bases, leaving 10 bases between them. CDR3 nucleotides: TGCGCCAGCAGCCCCCTTATCGACAATGAGCAGTTCTTC. It translates to CASSPLIDNEQFF.

This clone was observed at least ten times. The V gene is TRBV6-1, the J gene TRBJ1-5; D gene ambiguous. This CDR3 region has 14 residues. V shed 7 bases and J shed 3 bases, with 13 bases lying between them. The germline V gene has CDR1 MNHNS and CDR2 SASEGT. The CDR3 sequence is CASNPTGPNQPQHF. The CDR3 region has the DNA TGTGCCAGCAACCCGACGGGCCCCAATCAGCCCCAGCATTTT.

This clone turned up a few times. The CDR3, as DNA: TGTGCCACCAGTGACTCCCGGACTATAGAGACCCAGTACTTC. Translating gives CATSDSRTIETQYF. The gene calls are TRBV24-1 and TRBJ2-5, with a possible D match to TRBD2 (6 bases). Germline CDR1 KGHDR, CDR2 SFDVKD. The CDR3 extends over 14 amino acids. V dropped 4 bases and J dropped 4 bases, with 12 bases sitting between them.